This record looks at one TCR beta chain sequence and its context. The data belong to a study of blood T cell repertoires in COVID-19. Study-level background: Material from acute and convalescent COVID-19 was sourced from the United States, Italy and Spain. In each case, the material was cDNA or gDNA derived from T cells, B-cell-depleted T cells, or PBMCs.

In the study's own analysis: Estimation of nucleated cell counts was performed using reference gene primer amplification. Assay used: immunoSEQ multiplex PCR; TCRdb lists only in-frame clones, some missing. That table furnishes V, J and clone size, whereas the DNA furnished D and trimming. The table records under 65,000 clones, roughly 79% of them present only once. Trimming at V came to 5 bases and at J to 3 bases, leaving 3 bases not matched to a gene. From germline, CDR1 is SGHTA and CDR2 FQGNSA. There are 14 residues in the CDR3. The sequenced sample was peripheral blood. This TCR came from a woman aged 60-70 years with acute or convalescent COVID-19. The rearrangement uses TRBV7-2 and TRBJ2-7, with 11 bases fitting TRBD2. DNA for the CDR3: TGTGCCAGCAGCCAGACTAGCGGGGACTACGAGCAGTACTTC. It codes for CASSQTSGDYEQYF.